The clone carrying this T cell receptor beta chain appeared many times. Its matching antigen is unknown. These data belong to a study of T cells in Graves' hyperthyroidism and ophthalmopathy. Study results and limitations: Ophthalmopathy, as predicted by the model, came a median 6.5 months after the prediction.

Amplification of TCR beta CDR3 regions used RNA as the template. Carried out on the TCR CDR3, a first-round RT-PCR used the HTBI primer set. One entry per CDR3 protein, called by TCRdb with MiXCR from the multiplex PCR reads. The sample records 250,000 to 300,000 distinct CDR3 sequences, less than 15% being singletons. Those with hyperthyroidism were 18 to 65 years old, newly diagnosed, and ill for under 2 months. PBMCs were sourced from less than 13 ml fresh peripheral blood. CDR3 length: 14 amino acids. The V gene's germline CDR1 is SNHLY and CDR2 FYNNEI. Trimming pared 5 bases from V and 4 bases from J, leaving 13 bases between.

Sequencing was performed on blood. The source is a woman aged 40 to 49 with Graves' hyperthyroidism that later progressed to Graves' ophthalmopathy. The chain recombines TRBV2 with TRBJ2-3, with a possible D match to TRBD2 (6 bases). Written as DNA, the CDR3 is TGTGCCAGCAGTCGACTAGACATATCAGATACGCAGTATTTT. Translating it yields CASSRLDISDTQYF.